This T cell receptor beta chain was profiled in a study of cytomegalovirus exposure and HLA in healthy donors (dated by TCRdb to about 2017). About the study as a whole: In an earlier analysis of 587 of the donors, about 260 Gb of sequence data and about 110 million unique TCR beta sequences from about 190 million T cells were reported. In the later analysis, no new phenotypic data were used to find candidate immune exposures; instead, reliance was placed on TCR beta sequences and their occurrence across donors. Alongside the repertoire data, information on donor age, sex, ethnicity and CMV serostatus was compiled. Roughly five DR-DQ haplotypes were handled as single units for association and clustering because linkage in the cohort was strong. To study patterns of TCR occurrence, a later analysis re-analyzed previously published TCR beta repertoires from 550 to 800 donors and added high-resolution HLA genotyping. Across about 380 genotyped donors of the cohort, an average of approximately 240,000 unique TCR beta nucleotide sequences per donor were sequenced, and approximately 17% of those sequences were non-productive. Besides the first cohort of 666 subjects, a separate validation cohort made up of some 110 different subjects was used. An early release covering about 600 HLA-typed donors comprised around 300 gigabases of sequencing data and some 79 million unique TCR sequences. To predict cytomegalovirus infection status, the study brought together high-throughput TCR immunosequencing, statistical association of individual TCRs with disease status, and machine learning. HLA typing covered class I and class II loci at four-digit resolution. Of the roughly 410 genotyped donors, roughly 76% were placed in the genetic ancestry cluster associated with self-reported Caucasian donors. An earlier analysis of some 500 of the donors applied high-throughput TCR beta sequencing to assess whether each TCR beta V gene segment acted as functional or pseudogenic. In a later genetic analysis, genome-wide SNP genotypes for about three fifths of the 666 donors were used, and that subset was treated as a discovery cohort. Typing coverage varied by locus: 629-630 donors for A, B, C, DRB1 and DQB1; approximately 560 for DQA1; 606 for DPA1; approximately 470 for DPB1. The study profiled the T cell repertoires of 500 to 800 subjects by immunosequencing and related them to cytomegalovirus serostatus. The study was designed to test whether signatures of past pathogen exposure could be identified by cataloging public T cell receptors. All discovery cohort repertoires had been generated on a single sequencing platform.

From the germline V gene, CDR1 is LGHNA and CDR2 is YNFKEQ. V lost 0 bases and J lost 3 bases, and the count of bases not matched to a germline gene is 6. The CDR3 sequence holds 17 residues, the cysteine and phenylalanine included. Left in the record is the CDR3 DNA by itself, 51 bases read in frame from the first base. Beyond this particular receptor, the publication reports: A group of highly shared sequence variants was considered likely to be a technical artifact of the sequencing pipeline. Because counts were too low, approximately 15 rarely observed V segments, including chromosome 9 orphons, were excluded from the earlier analysis of 587 of the donors. It was suggested by the authors that the approach could potentially be generalized to other disease states and immunological phenotypes. V-gene and J-gene trimming of TCR beta chains was associated with a missense DCLRE1C variant in a later genetic analysis, and the association was replicated in an independent cohort. At a false discovery rate of 0.05, a later analysis linked 15,000 to 20,000 TCR beta sequences to specific HLA alleles. Most CMV-associated TCR beta chains appeared to be HLA-restricted in a later analysis, and the HLA associations seemed to be driven largely by CMV exposure. The classifier was reported to diagnose cytomegalovirus status with high specificity and sensitivity in both the original and validation cohorts. A further reported finding was that TCR beta sequences accurately predicted the HLA-A and HLA-B alleles for most subjects in the first cohort. When HLA alleles, especially DR and DQ, strongly co-occurred, attributing TCR associations to individual alleles was difficult. In a later analysis, several top co-occurrence clusters were reported to appear linked to parvovirus B19, influenza, CMV and Epstein-Barr virus. In a later analysis, the rate of TCR association differed among HLA loci, with DRB1 alleles having the most associated TCRs and HLA-C alleles having the fewest. Only TCR beta chains were sequenced in this cohort, and the absence of alpha or paired-chain data limited detectable features. An earlier analysis of roughly 570 of the donors showed that most TCR beta V segments appeared in productive rearrangements either about 87% or about 30% of the time, which broadly matched IMGT annotations. Immune exposure information for the cohort was limited to CMV serostatus. Some IMGT-functional V segments, including TRBV6-2 and TRBV6-3, could not be told apart with the 87-base-pair reads, so those segments were excluded. Roughly uniform sequencing depth across donors was assumed in presence/absence analyses, although this assumption may not hold. Linkage disequilibrium might explain the correlated functional status among segregating V segments, but an unknown experimental factor could not be excluded. Because some donors lacked HLA typing at each locus, the association tests relied only on the typed subset. The study listed approximately 150 TCR beta chains as associated with cytomegalovirus. In vitro tests confirmed that a few of the cytomegalovirus-associated TCR beta chains recognize cytomegalovirus antigens. According to a later genetic analysis, donors in an Asian-associated ancestry cluster had fewer N-insertions in productive TCRs than the approximately 690-donor mean. In a later analysis, HLA-associated TCR beta chains showed more clonal expansion and lower generation probabilities than non-associated chains that were equally common. Across donors, most TCR sequences were observed very rarely, whereas some public TCRs were present in many individuals.

In total, 600 or so healthy bone marrow donors made up the cohort. All cohort members were sampled while nominally healthy, although unrecorded immune exposures were likely present. The donor was CMV seronegative and was included in the group of a few hundred seronegative cohort members. Each donor provided a peripheral blood sample, and peripheral blood mononuclear cells were used for TCR beta sequencing. The Qiagen DNeasy Blood Extraction Kit was used to extract genomic DNA from the blood cell samples. Turning to this clone: Its target antigen remains unknown.

The library was produced with the immunoSEQ multiplex PCR assay. For the multiplex PCR, a mixture combining 60 forward primers for TCR Vbeta segments and 13 reverse primers for TCR Jbeta segments was used. The CDR3 region of rearranged TCR beta genes was amplified from genomic DNA with a multiplex PCR assay. The amplified TCR beta libraries were sequenced on the Illumina HiSeq System as 87-base-pair reads. As for the authors' bioinformatics: Across the roughly 600 repertoires, a later analysis counted roughly 84 million unique TCR beta chains, roughly 11 million of which were shared by at least two donors. Raw reads were error-corrected and collapsed into unique sequences by a nearest-neighbor algorithm in which closely related sequences were merged to remove PCR and sequencing errors. V, D and J gene segments were assigned by aligning CDR3 sequences to IMGT reference sequences. For a sequence to be retained, a match of at least six nucleotides was required to both a V gene segment and a J gene segment. Rearrangements were classified as productive when the CDR3 lacked stop codons and remained in frame with V and J, and all other rearrangements were classified as non-productive. CDR3 was defined according to IMGT convention as the region running from the second conserved V-encoded cysteine to the conserved J-encoded phenylalanine. Sequences without an unambiguous match to a single V gene segment were excluded from the earlier analysis of almost 600 of the donors. An earlier analysis of fewer than 750 of the donors called V segments functional above 56.7% productive rearrangements and segregating when the between-donor standard deviation exceeded 5%. A statistical classification framework was built to diagnose cytomegalovirus status from the catalog of TCR beta chain sequences. V and J gene assignment, in a later analysis, came from comparing TCR nucleotide sequences with IMGT/GENE-DB human TR gene sequences. In a later analysis, CDR3 sequences and most-parsimonious VDJ recombination scenarios were assigned using the TCRdist pipeline. In a later analysis, each TCR beta chain was defined by its CDR3 amino acid sequence together with its V-gene family, and reads lacking a unique V-gene family were excluded. As a way to deal with suspected cross-contamination and a sequencing artifact, a later analysis dropped 450 to 700 nucleotide sequences that were highly shared and had low generation probability. For each public chain, a later analysis derived a clonal expansion index from normalized ranks of inferred template counts within each repertoire. In a later analysis, generation probabilities were computed with a VDJ recombination model fitted to out-of-frame rearrangements, and the resulting probabilities were checked against IGoR. In a later analysis, TCR-TCR, TCR-HLA and TCR-CMV co-occurrence was scored with hypergeometric tests, and a repertoire-size bias correction was applied to TCR pairs. False discovery rates were estimated in a later analysis by permuting HLA or CMV assignments 20 times. In a later analysis, co-occurring TCRs were grouped using DBSCAN, with TCRdist sequence similarity added in when clustering inside HLA-allele-positive subsets. Repertoires with fewer than 30,000 or more than 120,000 public chains, plus five repertoires with anomalous nucleotide sharing, were excluded from co-occurrence clustering. The clones in this table, taken by TCRdb from immuneACCESS, are in-frame only. Not every clone is retained; where verified, under half of the shortfall comes from an unresolved V gene, and the cause of the rest is unknown. V and J calls and clone size are copied from that table; D and trimming were computed from the DNA. The sample's clone listing holds around 120,000 clones. Of the sample, about 0.59% falls within the top ten clones.

The sequence joins TRBV4-2 to TRBJ2-4, and TRBD2 aligns with 9 junction nucleotides. The sequence came from a man aged 50 or older in good health and CMV-seronegative. Material: PBMCs. The CDR3 is CASSQEISGGNKNIQYF. The DNA reads TGTGCCAGCAGCCAAGAGATCAGCGGGGGGAACAAAAACATTCAGTACTTC.